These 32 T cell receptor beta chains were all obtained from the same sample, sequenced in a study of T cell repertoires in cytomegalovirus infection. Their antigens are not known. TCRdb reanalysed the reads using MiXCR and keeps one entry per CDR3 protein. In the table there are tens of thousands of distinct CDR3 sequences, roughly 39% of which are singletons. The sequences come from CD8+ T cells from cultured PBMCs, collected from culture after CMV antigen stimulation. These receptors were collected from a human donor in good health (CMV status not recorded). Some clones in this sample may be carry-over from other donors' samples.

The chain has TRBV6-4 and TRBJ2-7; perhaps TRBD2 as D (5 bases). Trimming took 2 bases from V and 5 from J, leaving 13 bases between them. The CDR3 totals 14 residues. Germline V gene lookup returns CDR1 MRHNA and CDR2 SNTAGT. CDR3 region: CASSDMSRGHEQYF. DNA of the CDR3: TGTGCCAGCAGTGACATGAGTCGGGGTCACGAGCAGTACTTC.

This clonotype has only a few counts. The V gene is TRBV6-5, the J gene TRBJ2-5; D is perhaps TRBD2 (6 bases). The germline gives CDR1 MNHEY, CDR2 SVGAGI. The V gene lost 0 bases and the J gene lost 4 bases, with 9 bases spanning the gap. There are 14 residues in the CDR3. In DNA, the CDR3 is TGTGCCAGCAGTTACTCACGGAGGGGAGAGACCCAGTACTTC. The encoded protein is CASSYSRRGETQYF.

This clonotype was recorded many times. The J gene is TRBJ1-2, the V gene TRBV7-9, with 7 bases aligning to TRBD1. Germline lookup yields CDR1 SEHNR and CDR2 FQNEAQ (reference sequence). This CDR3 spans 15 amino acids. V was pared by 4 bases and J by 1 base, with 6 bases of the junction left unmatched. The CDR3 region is CASSSGTDYNYGYTF. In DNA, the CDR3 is TGTGCCAGCAGCTCGGGGACAGATTATAACTATGGCTACACCTTC.

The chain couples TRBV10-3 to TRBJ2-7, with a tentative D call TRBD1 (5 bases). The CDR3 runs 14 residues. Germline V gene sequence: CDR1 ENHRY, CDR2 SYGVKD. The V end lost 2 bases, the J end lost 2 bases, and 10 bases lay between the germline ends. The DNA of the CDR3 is TGTGCCATCAGTGAGACAGGTATAACCTACGAGCAGTACTTC. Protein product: CAISETGITYEQYF.

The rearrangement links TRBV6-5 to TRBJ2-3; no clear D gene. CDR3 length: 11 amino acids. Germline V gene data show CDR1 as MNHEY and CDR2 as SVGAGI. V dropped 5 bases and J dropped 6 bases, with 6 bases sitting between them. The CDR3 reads CASSTADTQYF. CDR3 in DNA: TGTGCCAGCAGTACGGCGGATACGCAGTATTTT.

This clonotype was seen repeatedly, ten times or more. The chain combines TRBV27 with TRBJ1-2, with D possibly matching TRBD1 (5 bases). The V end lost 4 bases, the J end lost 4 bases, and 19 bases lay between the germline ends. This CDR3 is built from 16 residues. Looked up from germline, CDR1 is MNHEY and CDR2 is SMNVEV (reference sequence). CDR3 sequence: CASSSLASGLLYGYTF. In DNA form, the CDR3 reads TGTGCCAGCAGTTCCTTGGCCTCGGGGCTTCTCTATGGCTACACCTTC.

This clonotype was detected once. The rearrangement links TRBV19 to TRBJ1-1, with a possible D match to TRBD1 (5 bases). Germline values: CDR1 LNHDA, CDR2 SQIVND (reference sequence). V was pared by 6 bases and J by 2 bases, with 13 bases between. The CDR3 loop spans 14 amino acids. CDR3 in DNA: TGTGCCAGTAGCGAGAACCGGGACAACACTGAAGCTTTCTTT. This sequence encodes CASSENRDNTEAFF.

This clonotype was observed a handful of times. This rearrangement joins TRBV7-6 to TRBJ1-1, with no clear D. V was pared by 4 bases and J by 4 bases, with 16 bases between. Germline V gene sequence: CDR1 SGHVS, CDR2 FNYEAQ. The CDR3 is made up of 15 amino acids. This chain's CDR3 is CASSSKMGWATEAFF. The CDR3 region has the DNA TGTGCCAGCAGCTCCAAAATGGGGTGGGCCACTGAAGCTTTCTTT.

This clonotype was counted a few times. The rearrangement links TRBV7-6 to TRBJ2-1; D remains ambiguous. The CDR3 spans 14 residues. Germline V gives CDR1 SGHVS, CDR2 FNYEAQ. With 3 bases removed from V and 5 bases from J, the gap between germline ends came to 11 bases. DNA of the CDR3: TGTGCCAGCAGCTTCGTTACTGATGACAATGAGCAGTTCTTC. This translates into CASSFVTDDNEQFF.

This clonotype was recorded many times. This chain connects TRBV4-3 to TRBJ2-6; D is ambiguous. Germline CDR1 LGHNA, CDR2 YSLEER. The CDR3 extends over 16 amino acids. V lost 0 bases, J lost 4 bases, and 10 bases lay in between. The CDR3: CASSQDKGTGANVLTF. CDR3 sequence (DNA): TGCGCCAGCAGCCAAGATAAGGGAACCGGGGCCAACGTCCTGACTTTC.

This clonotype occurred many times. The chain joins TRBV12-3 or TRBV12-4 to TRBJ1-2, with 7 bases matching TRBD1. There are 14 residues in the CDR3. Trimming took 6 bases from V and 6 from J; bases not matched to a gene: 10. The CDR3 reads CASRDTGTAHGYTF. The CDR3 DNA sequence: TGTGCCAGCAGGGATACAGGGACAGCTCATGGCTACACCTTC.

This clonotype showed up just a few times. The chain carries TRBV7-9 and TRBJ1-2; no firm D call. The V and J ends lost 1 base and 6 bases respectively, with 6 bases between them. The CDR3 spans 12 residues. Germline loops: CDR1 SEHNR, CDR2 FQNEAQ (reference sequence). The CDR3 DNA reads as TGTGCCAGCAGCTTAGGGACGGATGGCTACACCTTC. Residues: CASSLGTDGYTF.

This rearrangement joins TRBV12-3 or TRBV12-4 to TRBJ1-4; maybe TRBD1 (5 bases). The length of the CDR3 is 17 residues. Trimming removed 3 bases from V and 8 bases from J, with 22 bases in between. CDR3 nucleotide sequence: TGTGCCAGCAGTTTTCAGTCCGTGGGGGTAATATCCGAAAAACTGTTTTTT. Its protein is CASSFQSVGVISEKLFF.

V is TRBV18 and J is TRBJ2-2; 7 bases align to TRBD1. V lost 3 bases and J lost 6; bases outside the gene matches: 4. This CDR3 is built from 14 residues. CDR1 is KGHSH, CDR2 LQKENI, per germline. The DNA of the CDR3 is TGTGCCAGCTCACCCCTCGACAGGGCCGGGGAGCTGTTTTTT. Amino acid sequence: CASSPLDRAGELFF.

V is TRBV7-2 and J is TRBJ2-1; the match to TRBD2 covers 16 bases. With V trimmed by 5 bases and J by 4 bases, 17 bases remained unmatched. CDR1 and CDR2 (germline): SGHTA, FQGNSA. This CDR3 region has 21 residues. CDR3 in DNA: TGTGCCAGCAGCCCCGGGACTAGCGGGGGGGCCTACACCACCGTATACAATGAGCAGTTCTTC. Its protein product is CASSPGTSGGAYTTVYNEQFF.

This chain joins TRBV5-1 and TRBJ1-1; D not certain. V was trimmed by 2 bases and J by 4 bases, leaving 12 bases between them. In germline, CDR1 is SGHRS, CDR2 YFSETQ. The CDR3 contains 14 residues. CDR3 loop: CASSFALSGTEAFF. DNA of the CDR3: TGCGCCAGCAGCTTTGCGTTGTCTGGCACTGAAGCTTTCTTT. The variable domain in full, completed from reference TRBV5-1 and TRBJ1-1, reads KAGVTQTPRYLIKTRGQQVTLSCSPISGHRSVSWYQQTPGQGLQFLFEYFSETQRNKGNFPGRFSGRQFSNSRSEMNVSTLELGDSALYLCASSFALSGTEAFFGQGTRLTVV.

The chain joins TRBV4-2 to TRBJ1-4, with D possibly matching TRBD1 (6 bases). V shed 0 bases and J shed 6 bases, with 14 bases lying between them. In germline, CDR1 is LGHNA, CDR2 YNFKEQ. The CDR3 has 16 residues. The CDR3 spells CASSQDLRGADEKLFF. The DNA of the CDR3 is TGTGCCAGCAGCCAAGATCTGAGGGGGGCGGATGAAAAACTGTTTTTT.

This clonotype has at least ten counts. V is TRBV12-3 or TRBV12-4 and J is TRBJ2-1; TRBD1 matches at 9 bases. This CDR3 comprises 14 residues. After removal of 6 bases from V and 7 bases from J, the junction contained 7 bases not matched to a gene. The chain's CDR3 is CASRRTGDHNEQFF. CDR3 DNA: TGTGCCAGCAGACGGACAGGGGATCATAATGAGCAGTTCTTC.

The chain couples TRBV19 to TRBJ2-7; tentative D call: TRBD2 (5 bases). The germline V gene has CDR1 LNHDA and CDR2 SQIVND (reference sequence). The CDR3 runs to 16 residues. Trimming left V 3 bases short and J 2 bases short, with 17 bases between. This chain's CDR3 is CASSISLGNSAYEQYF. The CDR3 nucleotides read TGTGCCAGTAGTATCTCTCTGGGGAATAGCGCCTACGAGCAGTACTTC.

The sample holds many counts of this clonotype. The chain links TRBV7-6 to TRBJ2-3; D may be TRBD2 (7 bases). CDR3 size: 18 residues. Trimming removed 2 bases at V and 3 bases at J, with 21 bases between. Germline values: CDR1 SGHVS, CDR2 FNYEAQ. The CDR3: CASSLTGGGHGATDTQYF. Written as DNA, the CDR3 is TGTGCCAGCAGCTTAACGGGGGGCGGACACGGGGCGACAGATACGCAGTATTTT.

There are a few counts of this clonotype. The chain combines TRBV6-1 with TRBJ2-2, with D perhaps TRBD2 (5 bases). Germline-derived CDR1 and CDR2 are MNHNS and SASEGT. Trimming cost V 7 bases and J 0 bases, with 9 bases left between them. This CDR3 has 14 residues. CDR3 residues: CASTWETNTGELFF. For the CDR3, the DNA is TGTGCCAGCACTTGGGAGACGAACACCGGGGAGCTGTTTTTT.

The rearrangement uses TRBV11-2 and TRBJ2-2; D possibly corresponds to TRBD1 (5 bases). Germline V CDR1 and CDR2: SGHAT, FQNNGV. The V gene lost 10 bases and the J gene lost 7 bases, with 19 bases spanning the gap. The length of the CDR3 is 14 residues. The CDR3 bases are TGTGCCACCCAAATCACAAGACAGTTCGGGGAGCTGTTTTTT. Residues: CATQITRQFGELFF. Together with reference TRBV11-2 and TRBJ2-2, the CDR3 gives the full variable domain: EAGVAQSPRYKIIEKRQSVAFWCNPISGHATLYWYQQILGQGPKLLIQFQNNGVVDDSQLPKDRFSAERLKGVDSTLKIQPAKLEDSAVYLCATQITRQFGELFFGEGSRLTVL.

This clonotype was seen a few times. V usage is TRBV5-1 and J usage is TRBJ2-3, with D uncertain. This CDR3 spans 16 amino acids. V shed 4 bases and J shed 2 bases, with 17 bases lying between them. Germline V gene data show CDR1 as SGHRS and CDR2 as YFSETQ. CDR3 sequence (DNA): TGCGCCAGCAGCCATCAGGAGATTAGGGCCACAGATACGCAGTATTTT. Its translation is CASSHQEIRATDTQYF.

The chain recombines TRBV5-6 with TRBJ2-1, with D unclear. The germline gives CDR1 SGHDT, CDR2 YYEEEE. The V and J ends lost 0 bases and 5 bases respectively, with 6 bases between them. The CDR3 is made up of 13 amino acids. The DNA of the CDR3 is TGTGCCAGCAGCTTGGGCCTACACAATGAGCAGTTCTTC. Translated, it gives CASSLGLHNEQFF.

The CDR3 is CASSVVSWIGNEQFF. The CDR3 DNA sequence: TGTGCCAGCAGCGTAGTGTCCTGGATAGGCAATGAGCAGTTCTTC. The chain carries TRBV9 and TRBJ2-1; D is undetermined. The V and J ends lost 0 bases and 6 bases respectively, with 13 bases between them. This CDR3 has 15 residues. Germline V gene lookup returns CDR1 SGDLS and CDR2 YYNGEE. The variable domain in full, with the rest retrieved from reference TRBV9 and TRBJ2-1, is DSGVTQTPKHLITATGQRVTLRCSPRSGDLSVYWYQQSLDQGLQFLIQYYNGEERAKGNILERFSAQQFPDLHSELNLSSLELGDSALYFCASSVVSWIGNEQFFGPGTRLTVL.

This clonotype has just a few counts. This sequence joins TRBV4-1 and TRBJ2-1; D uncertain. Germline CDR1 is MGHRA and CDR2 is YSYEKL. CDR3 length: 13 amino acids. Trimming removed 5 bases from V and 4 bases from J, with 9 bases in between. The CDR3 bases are TGCGCCAGCAGCGGTGCAGAATACAATGAGCAGTTCTTC. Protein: CASSGAEYNEQFF.

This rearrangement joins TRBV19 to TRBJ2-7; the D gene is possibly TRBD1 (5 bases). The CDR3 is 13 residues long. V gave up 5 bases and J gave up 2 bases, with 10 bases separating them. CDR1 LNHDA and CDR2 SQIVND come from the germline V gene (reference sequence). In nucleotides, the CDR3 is TGTGCCAGTAGTTATGGCAGGGCCTACGAGCAGTACTTC. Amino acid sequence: CASSYGRAYEQYF.

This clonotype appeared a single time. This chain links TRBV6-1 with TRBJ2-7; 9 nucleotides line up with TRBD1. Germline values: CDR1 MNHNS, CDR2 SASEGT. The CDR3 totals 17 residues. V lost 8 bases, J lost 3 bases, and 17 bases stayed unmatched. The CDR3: CASSFIDPGQGYYEQYF. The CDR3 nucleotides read TGTGCCAGCTCTTTTATAGACCCGGGACAGGGATACTACGAGCAGTACTTC.

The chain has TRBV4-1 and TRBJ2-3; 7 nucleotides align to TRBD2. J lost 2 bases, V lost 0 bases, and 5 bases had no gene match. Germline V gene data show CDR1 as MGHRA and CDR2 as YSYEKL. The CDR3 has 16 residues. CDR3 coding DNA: TGCGCCAGCAGCCAAGATCGGGCGGGGGACACAGATACGCAGTATTTT. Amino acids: CASSQDRAGDTDTQYF.

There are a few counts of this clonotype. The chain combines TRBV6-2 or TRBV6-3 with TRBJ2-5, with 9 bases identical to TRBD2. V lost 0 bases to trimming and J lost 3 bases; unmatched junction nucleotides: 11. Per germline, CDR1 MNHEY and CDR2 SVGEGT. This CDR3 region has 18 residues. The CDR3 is CASSYSVTSGEPKETQYF. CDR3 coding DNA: TGTGCCAGCAGTTACTCGGTGACTAGCGGAGAACCTAAAGAGACCCAGTACTTC.

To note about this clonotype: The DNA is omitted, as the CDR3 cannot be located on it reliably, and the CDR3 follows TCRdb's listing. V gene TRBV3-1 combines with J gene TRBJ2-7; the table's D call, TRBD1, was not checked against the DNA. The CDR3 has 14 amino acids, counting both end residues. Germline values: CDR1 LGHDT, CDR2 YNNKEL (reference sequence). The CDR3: CASSWGQGAYEQNF.

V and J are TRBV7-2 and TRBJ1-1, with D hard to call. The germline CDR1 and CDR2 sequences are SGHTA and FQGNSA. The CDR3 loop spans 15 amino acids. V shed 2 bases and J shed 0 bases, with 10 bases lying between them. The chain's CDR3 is CASSLRVRLNTEAFF. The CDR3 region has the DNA TGTGCCAGCAGCTTAAGAGTGCGGCTGAACACTGAAGCTTTCTTT.